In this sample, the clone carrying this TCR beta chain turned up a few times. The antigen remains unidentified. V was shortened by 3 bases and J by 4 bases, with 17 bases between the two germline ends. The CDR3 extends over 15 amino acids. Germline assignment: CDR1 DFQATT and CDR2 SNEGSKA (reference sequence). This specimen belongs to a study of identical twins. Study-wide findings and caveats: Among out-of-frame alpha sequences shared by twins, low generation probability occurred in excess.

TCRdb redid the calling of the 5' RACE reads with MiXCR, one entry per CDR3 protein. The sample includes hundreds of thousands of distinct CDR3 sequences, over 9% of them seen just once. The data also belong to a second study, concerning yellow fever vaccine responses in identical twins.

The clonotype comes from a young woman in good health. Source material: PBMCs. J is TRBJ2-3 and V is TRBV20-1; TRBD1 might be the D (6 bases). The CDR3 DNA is TGCAGTGCTAGCTCCTATGTTGGGGGCCCAGATACGCAGTATTTT. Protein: CSASSYVGGPDTQYF.